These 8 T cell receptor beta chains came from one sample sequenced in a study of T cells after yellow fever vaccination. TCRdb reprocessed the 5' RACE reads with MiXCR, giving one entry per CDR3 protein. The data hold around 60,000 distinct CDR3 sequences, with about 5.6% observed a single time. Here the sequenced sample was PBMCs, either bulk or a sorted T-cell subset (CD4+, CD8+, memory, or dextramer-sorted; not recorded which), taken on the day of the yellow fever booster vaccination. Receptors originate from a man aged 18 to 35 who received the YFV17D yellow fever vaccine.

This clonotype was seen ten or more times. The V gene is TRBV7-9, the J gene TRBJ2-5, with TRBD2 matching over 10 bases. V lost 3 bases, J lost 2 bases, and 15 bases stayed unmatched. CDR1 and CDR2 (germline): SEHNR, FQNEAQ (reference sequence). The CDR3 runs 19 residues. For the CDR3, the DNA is TGTGCCAGCAGCTTCTCCCCGGGGAGAGGGACTAGCGTTCAAGAGACCCAGTACTTC. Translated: CASSFSPGRGTSVQETQYF.

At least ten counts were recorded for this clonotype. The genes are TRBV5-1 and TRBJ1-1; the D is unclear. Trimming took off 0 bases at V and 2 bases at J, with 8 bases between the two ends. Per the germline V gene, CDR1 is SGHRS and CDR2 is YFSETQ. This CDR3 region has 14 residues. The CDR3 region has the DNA TGCGCCAGCAGCTTGGCAGGTTACAACACTGAAGCTTTCTTT. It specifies CASSLAGYNTEAFF.

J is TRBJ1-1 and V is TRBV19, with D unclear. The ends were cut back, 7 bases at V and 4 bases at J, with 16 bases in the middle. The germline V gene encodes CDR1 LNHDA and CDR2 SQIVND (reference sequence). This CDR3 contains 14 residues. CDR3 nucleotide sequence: TGTGCCAGTACCCCGGGCGAGGGCTTCACTGAAGCTTTCTTT. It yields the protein CASTPGEGFTEAFF.

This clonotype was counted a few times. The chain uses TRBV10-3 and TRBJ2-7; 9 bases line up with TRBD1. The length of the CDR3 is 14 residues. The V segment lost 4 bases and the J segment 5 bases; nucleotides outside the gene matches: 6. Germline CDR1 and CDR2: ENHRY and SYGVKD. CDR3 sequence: CAISVVTGGHEQYF. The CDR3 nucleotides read TGTGCCATCAGTGTGGTAACAGGGGGCCACGAGCAGTACTTC.

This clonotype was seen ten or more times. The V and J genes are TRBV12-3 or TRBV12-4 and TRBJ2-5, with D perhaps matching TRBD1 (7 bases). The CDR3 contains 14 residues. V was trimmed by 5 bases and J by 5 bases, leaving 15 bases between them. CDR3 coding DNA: TGTGCCAGCAGTCCGGCCAGGGGGAGGGAGACCCAGTACTTC. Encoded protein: CASSPARGRETQYF.

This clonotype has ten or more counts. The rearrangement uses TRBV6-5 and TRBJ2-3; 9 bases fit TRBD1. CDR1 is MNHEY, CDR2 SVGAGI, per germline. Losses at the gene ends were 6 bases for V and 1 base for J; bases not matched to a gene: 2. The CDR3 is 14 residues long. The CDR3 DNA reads TGTGCCAGCAGCCGGACAGGGGGCACAGATACGCAGTATTTT. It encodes CASSRTGGTDTQYF.

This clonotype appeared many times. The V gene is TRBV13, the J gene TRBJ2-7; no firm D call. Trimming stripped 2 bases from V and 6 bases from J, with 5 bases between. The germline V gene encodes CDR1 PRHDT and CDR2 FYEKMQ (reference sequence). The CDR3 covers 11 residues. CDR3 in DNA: TGTGCCAGCAGCTTAACCGTCGAGCAGTACTTC. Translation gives CASSLTVEQYF.

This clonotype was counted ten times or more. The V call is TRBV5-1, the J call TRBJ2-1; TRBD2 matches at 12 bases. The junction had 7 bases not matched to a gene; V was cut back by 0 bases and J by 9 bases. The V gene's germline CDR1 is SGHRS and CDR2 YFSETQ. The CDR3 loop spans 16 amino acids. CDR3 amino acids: CASSLEASGGAREQFF. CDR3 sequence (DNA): TGCGCCAGCAGCTTGGAGGCTAGCGGGGGGGCGCGTGAGCAGTTCTTC. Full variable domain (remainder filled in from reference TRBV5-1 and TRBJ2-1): KAGVTQTPRYLIKTRGQQVTLSCSPISGHRSVSWYQQTPGQGLQFLFEYFSETQRNKGNFPGRFSGRQFSNSRSEMNVSTLELGDSALYLCASSLEASGGAREQFFGPGTRLTVL.